This T cell receptor beta chain comes out of a study of cytomegalovirus exposure and HLA in healthy donors. Study-level results: The only immune exposure information that was available was CMV serostatus. TRBV6-2, TRBV6-3 and some other V segments were unresolvable in 87-base-pair reads. TCR beta V- and J-gene trimming was later associated with a missense DCLRE1C variant.

13 Jbeta primers and 60 Vbeta primers were used for the PCR. The method was immunoSEQ multiplex PCR; TCRdb's version includes in-frame clones alone and lacks a portion of them. The profile shows 100,000 to 150,000 clones, 75% to 90% of them singletons. V was clipped by 3 bases and J by 5 bases, with 14 bases between them. Per germline, CDR1 SGHAT and CDR2 FQNNGV. This CDR3 comprises 15 residues. For this clone: Its antigen is still unknown.

Sequencing input: PBMCs. This chain uses TRBV11-2 with TRBJ2-1, with a weak D call TRBD2 (5 bases). This receptor was obtained from a man aged 18 to 30 in good health and CMV-seropositive. The DNA of the CDR3 is TGTGCCAGCAGCTTTAGCGTGGGCGTAAACAATGAGCAGTTCTTC. Protein product: CASSFSVGVNNEQFF.